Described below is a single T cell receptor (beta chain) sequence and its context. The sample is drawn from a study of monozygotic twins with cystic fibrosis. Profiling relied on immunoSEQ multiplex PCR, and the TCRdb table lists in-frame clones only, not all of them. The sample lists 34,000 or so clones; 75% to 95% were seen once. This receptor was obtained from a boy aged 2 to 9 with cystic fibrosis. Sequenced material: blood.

This CDR3 is CASGTTPVGATGEAFF. CDR3 DNA sequence: TGTGCTAGTGGTACAACCCCGGTGGGGGCCACAGGGGAAGCTTTCTTT. This chain uses TRBV12-5 with TRBJ1-1; a weak D match, TRBD1 (6 bases). CDR1 is LGHNT and CDR2 is FRNRAP in the germline V gene. The length of the CDR3 is 16 residues. Between the trimmed V and J ends, which lost 5 bases and 8 bases, there was a span of 24 bases. Variable domain in full (rest from reference TRBV12-5 and TRBJ1-1): DARVTQTPRHKVTEMGQEVTMRCQPILGHNTVFWYRQTMMQGLELLAYFRNRAPLDDSGMPKDRFSAEMPDATLATLKIQPSEPRDSAVYFCASGTTPVGATGEAFFGQGTRLTVV.